This T cell receptor (beta chain) originates from a study of blood T cell repertoires in COVID-19. Some clones are missing from TCRdb's copy, which holds only in-frame ones; the method was immunoSEQ multiplex PCR. This table has around 180,000 clones, around 87% appearing once. Trimming left V 11 bases short and J 0 bases short, with 12 bases between. The CDR3 is 13 amino acids. CDR1 is KGHDR, CDR2 SFDVKD, per germline. The sequence was collected from a woman aged 25 to 39 with active or convalescent COVID-19. V and J are TRBV24-1 and TRBJ1-1; a weak D match, TRBD1 (6 bases). The sequencing sample was made of peripheral blood. CDR3 amino acids: CAMTTGMNTEAFF. The CDR3 nucleotides are TGTGCCATGACAACAGGGATGAACACTGAAGCTTTCTTT.